This TCR beta chain originates from a study of blood T cell repertoires in COVID-19. This CDR3 spans 13 amino acids. Source study methods: Scientists estimated how many nucleated cells there were by amplifying reference gene primers. The table came from immunoSEQ multiplex PCR; TCRdb's copy has only in-frame clones and leaves some out. V and J calls and clone size come straight from that table; D and trimming were deduced from the DNA. The table records approximately 470,000 clones, 87% of them present only once. Membership in each cohort depended on participant-reported clinical history. This clonotype was sampled from a woman between 18 and 29 years old who had recovered from COVID-19. This chain connects TRBV21-1 to TRBJ1-4; whether TRBD1, the table's D call, matches the DNA was not checked. TRBV21-1 is tagged as a pseudogene. Specimen: PBMCs or T cells enriched from blood (not recorded which). CDR3 loop: CASTDSTNEKLFF. CDR3 nucleotide sequence: TGTGCCAGCACCGACAGTACTAATGAAAAACTGTTTTTT.